Below are 23 T cell receptor beta chains sequenced from a single sample in a study of T-cell memory formation after mild COVID-19. Via MiXCR, TCRdb re-called the 5' RACE reads, giving one row per CDR3 protein. The sample includes about 27,000 distinct CDR3 sequences, roughly 15% of them seen just once. The sample consisted of PBMCs or a T cell subset sorted from them (not recorded which). These receptors originate from an adult who had mild COVID-19 (a few samples of this study predate the infection). Cell type and time point are not known.

This clonotype was detected many times. The rearrangement links TRBV30 to TRBJ1-5; the D is unclear. The CDR3 has 13 amino acids. Germline CDR1 and CDR2: GTSNPN and SVGIG (reference sequence). Trimming removed 1 base at V and 1 base at J, with 5 bases between. The CDR3 reads CAWSARSNQPQHF. CDR3 in DNA: TGTGCCTGGAGTGCACGAAGCAATCAGCCCCAGCATTTT.

A single count supports this clonotype. The V call is TRBV9, the J call TRBJ2-2, with D tentatively TRBD1 or TRBD2 (6 bases each). The CDR3 length is 17 residues. Trimming pared 2 bases from V and 5 bases from J, leaving 19 bases between. Germline V gene data show CDR1 as SGDLS and CDR2 as YYNGEE. The CDR3 DNA reads TGTGCCAGCAGCGTCGCCCCTGAGGGGGGAGTAACCGGGGAGCTGTTTTTT. It is translated as CASSVAPEGGVTGELFF.

The chain recombines TRBV9 with TRBJ1-2; D not certain. In germline, CDR1 is SGDLS, CDR2 YYNGEE. The length of the CDR3 is 13 residues. The V end lost 0 bases, the J end lost 3 bases, and 6 bases lay between the germline ends. CDR3 protein: CASSVDEYYGYTF. The CDR3 DNA sequence: TGTGCCAGCAGCGTAGACGAATACTATGGCTACACCTTC.

The chain couples TRBV12-3 or TRBV12-4 to TRBJ2-1; the match to TRBD1 covers 9 bases. V dropped 6 bases and J dropped 1; count of bases not matched to a gene: 13. This CDR3 region has 18 residues. The CDR3 here is CASRPPPGQGISYNEQFF. CDR3 bases: TGTGCCAGCAGGCCGCCGCCGGGACAGGGAATTTCCTACAATGAGCAGTTCTTC.

The chain recombines TRBV29-1 with TRBJ1-1; D not certain. Looked up from germline, CDR1 is SQVTM and CDR2 is ANQGSEA. Trimming stripped 4 bases from V and 2 bases from J, with 8 bases between. The CDR3 sequence is 12 residues long. CDR3 region: CSVGASNTEAFF. CDR3 coding DNA: TGCAGCGTTGGGGCCTCCAACACTGAAGCTTTCTTT.

This clonotype has more than one count but fewer than ten. The chain joins TRBV4-1 to TRBJ2-7; D is unclear. V was trimmed by 3 bases and J by 2 bases, leaving 2 bases between them. Germline lookup yields CDR1 MGHRA and CDR2 YSYEKL. The CDR3 has 11 amino acids. This CDR3 is CASSQAYEQYF. For the CDR3, the DNA is TGCGCCAGCAGCCAGGCCTACGAGCAGTACTTC.

This clonotype was detected a few times. The chain recombines TRBV7-2 with TRBJ2-4, with D possibly being TRBD1 (5 bases). From germline, CDR1 is SGHTA and CDR2 FQGNSA. The CDR3 length is 12 residues. V was clipped by 10 bases and J by 2 bases, with 9 bases between them. In nucleotides, the CDR3 is TGTGCCACCCAGGGATCCAAAAACATTCAGTACTTC. Translating it yields CATQGSKNIQYF.

This rearrangement joins TRBV7-3 to TRBJ2-5; 10 nucleotides align to TRBD1. There are 13 residues in the CDR3. Germline CDR1 reads SGHTA; CDR2 reads FQGTGA. V gave up 5 bases and J gave up 5 bases; unmatched junction bases: 2. CDR3 bases: TGTGCCAGCAGCCGGGGACAGGGGGAGACCCAGTACTTC. This gives the protein CASSRGQGETQYF.

The V gene is TRBV11-3, the J gene TRBJ2-1; 15 bases line up with TRBD2. V shed 5 bases, J shed 9 bases, and the junction held 5 bases outside the gene matches. This CDR3 is 15 amino acids long. The germline V gene encodes CDR1 SGHNT and CDR2 YENEEA. This CDR3 is CASSPGLAGGGEQFF. In DNA form, the CDR3 reads TGTGCCAGCAGCCCGGGACTAGCGGGAGGTGGTGAGCAGTTCTTC.

By share of the sample, this clonotype is medium-sized. The CDR3 region has the DNA TGTGCCAGCAGCTTTAATGCGGGACTAAACCAAGAGACCCAGTACTTC. Amino acid sequence: CASSFNAGLNQETQYF. The chain links TRBV5-5 to TRBJ2-5; TRBD2 matches at 7 bases. The junction had 7 bases not matched to a gene; V was cut back by 2 bases and J by 0 bases. The germline V gene has CDR1 SGHKS and CDR2 YYEKEE (reference sequence). This CDR3 region has 16 residues.

The table lists this clonotype with many counts. V gene TRBV7-2 combines with J gene TRBJ2-7; D is perhaps TRBD1 or TRBD2 (6 bases each). The CDR3 spans 16 residues. V gave up 5 bases and J gave up 2 bases, with 19 bases separating them. Germline V gene lookup returns CDR1 SGHTA and CDR2 FQGNSA. The DNA of the CDR3 is TGTGCCAGCAGCCGGGACGGGGGCTCCCTAACCTACGAGCAGTACTTC. Protein sequence: CASSRDGGSLTYEQYF. Variable domain in full (rest from reference TRBV7-2 and TRBJ2-7): GAGVSQSPSNKVTEKGKDVELRCDPISGHTALYWYRQSLGQGLEFLIYFQGNSAPDKSGLPSDRFSAERTGGSVSTLTIQRTQQEDSAVYLCASSRDGGSLTYEQYFGPGTRLTVT.

There are many counts of this clonotype. The rearrangement joins TRBV19 to TRBJ2-5, with D possibly being TRBD1 (7 bases). The germline V gene has CDR1 LNHDA and CDR2 SQIVND (reference sequence). The CDR3 has 16 amino acids. V lost 6 bases and J 0 bases, leaving 17 bases between the germline ends. The CDR3 region is CASSAAGQPYQETQYF. The CDR3 nucleotides are TGTGCCAGTAGCGCGGCGGGACAGCCCTACCAAGAGACCCAGTACTTC.

This clonotype was observed at least ten times. This rearrangement joins TRBV30 to TRBJ1-6, with a tentative D call TRBD1 (5 bases). Germline-derived CDR1 and CDR2 are GTSNPN and SVGIG (reference sequence). CDR3 length equals 13 residues. V dropped 4 bases and J dropped 6 bases, with 10 bases sitting between them. The chain's CDR3 is CAWTGGGNSPLHF. The CDR3 bases are TGTGCCTGGACCGGGGGAGGTAATTCACCCCTCCACTTT.

In this sample, this clonotype turned up many times. The J gene is TRBJ2-1, the V gene TRBV5-1, with unresolved D. CDR1 SGHRS and CDR2 YFSETQ come from the germline V gene. The CDR3 spans 17 residues. Trimming pared 0 bases from V and 0 bases from J, leaving 13 bases between. The CDR3 DNA sequence: TGCGCCAGCAGCTTGGTGGGCGCATCGAGCTCCTACAATGAGCAGTTCTTC. Its translation is CASSLVGASSSYNEQFF.

In this sample, this clonotype turned up a few times. V and J are TRBV29-1 and TRBJ2-5; no reliable D call. The V gene lost 5 bases and the J gene lost 5 bases, with 12 bases spanning the gap. CDR1 and CDR2 (germline): SQVTM, ANQGSEA. The CDR3 length is 12 residues. For the CDR3, the DNA is TGCAGCGTTAGTTCCGGTCGGGAGACCCAGTACTTC. This translates into CSVSSGRETQYF.

In its sample, this clonotype was seen many times. The chain has TRBV10-3 and TRBJ2-7; 11 bases agree with TRBD1. The CDR3 has 15 residues. The V segment lost 3 bases and the J segment 3 bases; nucleotides outside the gene matches: 4. Per the germline V gene, CDR1 is ENHRY and CDR2 is SYGVKD. The CDR3: CAISDLGQGGYEQYF. The CDR3, as DNA: TGTGCCATCAGTGATCTGGGACAGGGGGGCTACGAGCAGTACTTC.

This clonotype was counted ten times or more. The gene calls are TRBV24-1 and TRBJ2-7, with 9 bases identical to TRBD2. This CDR3 is 16 amino acids long. Germline loops: CDR1 KGHDR, CDR2 SFDVKD. V trimming: 4 bases; J trimming: 1 base; junction bases outside the gene matches: 7. This CDR3 reads CATSDSRLADSYEQYF. The CDR3 coding sequence is TGTGCCACCAGTGACTCACGACTAGCGGATTCCTACGAGCAGTACTTC.

This clonotype appeared many times. This CDR3 reads CASSMGGSYNEQFF. DNA for the CDR3: TGTGCCAGCAGTATGGGGGGGTCCTACAATGAGCAGTTCTTC. The chain uses TRBV6-1 and TRBJ2-1; 7 positions match TRBD2. Per germline, CDR1 MNHNS and CDR2 SASEGT. The CDR3 runs to 14 residues. Losses at the gene ends were 5 bases for V and 1 base for J; bases not matched to a gene: 2.

This clonotype came up many times. The V call is TRBV15, the J call TRBJ1-5, with no clear D. This CDR3 is built from 14 residues. CDR1 and CDR2 (germline): LNHNV, YYDKDF (reference sequence). The V end was cut by 2 bases, the J end by 0 bases, with 5 bases between. CDR3 in DNA: TGTGCCACCAGCAGAAAAAATAGCAATCAGCCCCAGCATTTT. It yields the protein CATSRKNSNQPQHF. The entire variable domain, with the rest obtained from reference TRBV15 and TRBJ1-5, is as follows: DAMVIQNPRYQVTQFGKPVTLSCSQTLNHNVMYWYQQKSSQAPKLLFHYYDKDFNNEADTPDNFQSRRPNTSFCFLDIRSPGLGDTAMYLCATSRKNSNQPQHFGDGTRLSIL.

This clonotype was detected many times. This CDR3 reads CASSPWTAGELFF. As DNA, the CDR3 is TGTGCCAGCAGTCCCTGGACGGCCGGGGAGCTGTTTTTT. The V call is TRBV12-3 or TRBV12-4, the J call TRBJ2-2; D is ambiguous. There are 13 residues in the CDR3. Trimming removed 5 bases at V and 6 bases at J, with 10 bases between.

This clonotype was observed at least ten times. V and J are TRBV5-1 and TRBJ1-2; tentative D call: TRBD1 (5 bases). The CDR3 is 15 amino acids. V was shortened by 4 bases and J by 4 bases, with 17 bases between the two germline ends. Germline V gives CDR1 SGHRS, CDR2 YFSETQ. CDR3: CASSRDGAVSYGYTF. DNA for the CDR3: TGCGCCAGCAGCCGAGACGGGGCGGTTAGCTATGGCTACACCTTC.

This clonotype has a handful of counts. CDR3 nucleotides: TGTGCCAGCAGTTCTGACAGGGCCACTGAAGCTTTCTTT. It specifies CASSSDRATEAFF. The rearrangement joins TRBV2 to TRBJ1-1; TRBD1 aligns across 7 bases. With 5 bases clipped from V and 4 bases from J, the junction kept 4 bases outside the gene matches. The CDR3 has 13 residues. CDR1 is SNHLY and CDR2 is FYNNEI in the germline V gene.

This clonotype was observed a handful of times. The gene calls are TRBV12-5 and TRBJ2-5; D assignment may be TRBD1 or TRBD2 (7 bases each). The CDR3 has 14 residues. Germline values: CDR1 LGHNT, CDR2 FRNRAP. Trimming pared 7 bases from V and 5 bases from J, leaving 17 bases between. This CDR3 reads CASAMGGGAETQYF. In DNA, the CDR3 is TGTGCTAGTGCCATGGGAGGGGGCGCGGAGACCCAGTACTTC.